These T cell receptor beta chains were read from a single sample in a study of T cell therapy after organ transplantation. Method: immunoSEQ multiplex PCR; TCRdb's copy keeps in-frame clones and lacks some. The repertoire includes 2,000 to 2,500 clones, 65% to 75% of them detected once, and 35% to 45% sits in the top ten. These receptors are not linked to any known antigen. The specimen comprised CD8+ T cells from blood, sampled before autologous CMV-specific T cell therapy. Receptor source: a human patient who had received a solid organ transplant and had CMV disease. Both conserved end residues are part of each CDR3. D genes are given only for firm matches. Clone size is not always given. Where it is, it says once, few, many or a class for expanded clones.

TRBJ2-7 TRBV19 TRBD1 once TGTGCCAGTAGTATCCGGGACAGTCCCTACGAGCAGTACTTC CASSIRDSPYEQYF
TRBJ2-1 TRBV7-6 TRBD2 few TGTGCCAGCAGCTTAGGGCAGAGGCCTAGCGGATACAATGAGCAGTTCTTC CASSLGQRPSGYNEQFF
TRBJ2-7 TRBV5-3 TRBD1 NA TGTGCCAGCAGCTTACAGGGGGCATACGAGCAGTACTTC CASSLQGAYEQYF
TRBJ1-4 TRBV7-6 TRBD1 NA TGTGCCAGCAGCCTGGACAGGGGGCGCCCAAATGAAAAACTGTTTTTT CASSLDRGRPNEKLFF
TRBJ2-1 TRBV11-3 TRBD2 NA TGTGCCAGCAGCTTAGAACTAGCGGGTCAAGAGCAGTTCTTC CASSLELAGQEQFF
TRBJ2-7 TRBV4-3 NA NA TGCGCCAGCAGCCAGGGGTTAAGCTCCTACGAGCAGTACTTC CASSQGLSSYEQYF
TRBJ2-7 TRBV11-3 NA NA TGTGCCAGCAGCTTAGGGACAGACTACGAGCAGTACTTC CASSLGTDYEQYF
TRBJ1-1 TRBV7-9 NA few TGTGCCAGCAGCTTAGACGTAATGAACACTGAAGCTTTCTTT CASSLDVMNTEAFF
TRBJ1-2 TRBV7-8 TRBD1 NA TGTGCCAGCAGCACCGGGACAGGCCCGGAGGGTGGCTACACCTTC CASSTGTGPEGGYTF
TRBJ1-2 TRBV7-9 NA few TGTGCCAGCAGCGGCGAGGGGCGTATGATCTATGGCTACACCTTC CASSGEGRMIYGYTF
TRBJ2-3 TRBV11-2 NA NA TGTGCCAGCAACCCCCTTCGGAGGATCTACGCAGATACGCAGTATTTT CASNPLRRIYADTQYF
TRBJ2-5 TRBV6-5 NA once TGTGCCAGCAAAAGGGGGGAAGAGACCCAGTACTTC CASKRGEETQYF
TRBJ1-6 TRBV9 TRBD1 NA TGTGCCAGCAGCGTAGCCCCAACAGGGGGTAAACCTGGGTCACCCCTCCACTTT CASSVAPTGGKPGSPLHF
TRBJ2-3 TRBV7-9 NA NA TGTGCCAGCAGCTCGGATGGCGTTTCGCCCACAGATACGCAGTATTTT CASSSDGVSPTDTQYF
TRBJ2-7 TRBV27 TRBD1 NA TGTGCCAGCAGTCCTTCTTCCGGGACAGAGACCTACGAGCAGTACTTC CASSPSSGTETYEQYF
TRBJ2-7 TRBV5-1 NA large TGCGCCAGCAGCTTGATTGGTGGGGCCTACGAGCAGTACTTC CASSLIGGAYEQYF
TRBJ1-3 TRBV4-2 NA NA TGTGCCAGCAGCCAAGATAGTGTCCTCTACTCTGGAAACACCATATATTTT CASSQDSVLYSGNTIYF
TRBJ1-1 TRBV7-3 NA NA TGTGCCAGCAGCGCCGATCCGGGGCTGAACACTGAAGCTTTCTTT CASSADPGLNTEAFF
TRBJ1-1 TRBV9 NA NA TGTGCCAGCAGCATAGGGCCTTCTGGGGCTTTCTTT CASSIGPSGAFF
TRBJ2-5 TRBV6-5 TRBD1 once TGTGCCAGCAGTTGGACAGGGGGCCAAGAGACCCAGTACTTC CASSWTGGQETQYF
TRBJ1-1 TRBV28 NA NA TGTGCCAGCAGTTCATCGGGGGGAGCGTCTGAAGCTTTCTTT CASSSSGGASEAFF
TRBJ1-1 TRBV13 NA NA TGTGCCAGCAGCTTAGTTCCGGGCTGGGGTGAAGCTTTCTTT CASSLVPGWGEAFF
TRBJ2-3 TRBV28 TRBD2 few TGTGCCAGCAGTTTAAGGAAGAGGACTAGCGGCACAGATACGCAGTATTTT CASSLRKRTSGTDTQYF
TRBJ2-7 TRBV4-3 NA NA TGCGCCAGCAGCTTGGTCGGAGGGTCATACGAGCAGTACTTC CASSLVGGSYEQYF
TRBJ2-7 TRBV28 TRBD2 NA TGTGCCAGCGCTCATCACCTCATGCGGGGGGCTGACGAGCAGTACTTC CASAHHLMRGADEQYF
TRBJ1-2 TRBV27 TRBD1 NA TGTGCCAGCAGGACAGGACAGGCTAACTATGGCTACACCTTC CASRTGQANYGYTF
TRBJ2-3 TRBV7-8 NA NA TGTGCCAGCAGCTTAGTCGGCCGCAGCACAGATACGCAGTATTTT CASSLVGRSTDTQYF
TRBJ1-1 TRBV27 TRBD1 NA TGTGCCAGCAGTTTACTTGGGACAGCCAAAGAAGCTTTCTTT CASSLLGTAKEAFF
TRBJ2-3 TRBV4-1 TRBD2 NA TGCGCCAGCAGCCAACTAGCGGGAGATTTTGATACGCAGTATTTT CASSQLAGDFDTQYF
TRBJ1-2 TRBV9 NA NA TGTGCCAGCAGCGACGACGGAGGGAGTTATGGCTACACCTTC CASSDDGGSYGYTF
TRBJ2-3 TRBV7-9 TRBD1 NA TGTGCCAGCAGCCCCGGGACAGGGGACACAGATACGCAGTATTTT CASSPGTGDTDTQYF
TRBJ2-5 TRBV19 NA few TGTGCCAGTAATCTGAACGCTCCCCTCACAGAGACCCAGTACTTC CASNLNAPLTETQYF
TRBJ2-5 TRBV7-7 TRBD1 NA TGTGCCAGCAGCGGAACCCTGACAGGGATGAAGACCCAGTACTTC CASSGTLTGMKTQYF
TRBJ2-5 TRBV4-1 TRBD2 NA TGCGCCAGCAGCCAGATAGCGGGAGGGGAGACCCAGTACTTC CASSQIAGGETQYF
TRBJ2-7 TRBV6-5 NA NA TGTGCCAGCAGTTACTCGAGCGACAGTAGCTACGAGCAGTACTTC CASSYSSDSSYEQYF
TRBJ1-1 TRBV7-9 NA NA TGTGCCAGCAGCCCAGAAGTCAAGAACACTGAAGCTTTCTTT CASSPEVKNTEAFF
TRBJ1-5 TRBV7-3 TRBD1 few TGTGCCAGCAGCTCCGGGACAGGGGGAAGCAATCAGCCCCAGCATTTT CASSSGTGGSNQPQHF
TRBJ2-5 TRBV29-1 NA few TGCAGCGGCCGCGCCCCCGGGGGCGTATTCGAGACCCAGTACTTC CSGRAPGGVFETQYF
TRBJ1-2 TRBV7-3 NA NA TGTGCCAGCAGCTCCCGCTATGGCTACACCTTC CASSSRYGYTF
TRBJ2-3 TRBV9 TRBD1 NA TGTGCCAGCAACCCGGGACAGGGCAGAGATACGCAGTATTTT CASNPGQGRDTQYF
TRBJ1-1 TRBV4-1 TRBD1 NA TGCGCCAGCAGCCAAGACCCTGGGACAGGGCGAAAGGCTTTCTTT CASSQDPGTGRKAFF
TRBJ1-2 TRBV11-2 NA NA TGTGCCAGCTCACACGGCTATGGCTACACCTTC CASSHGYGYTF
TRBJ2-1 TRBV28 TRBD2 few TGTGCCAGCAATCCGAGTAGCGGGGACTCCTACAATGAGCAGTTCTTC CASNPSSGDSYNEQFF
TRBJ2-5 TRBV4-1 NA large TGCGCCAGCAGCCAGCCGGACAGTCTGGGAGAGACCCAGTACTTC CASSQPDSLGETQYF
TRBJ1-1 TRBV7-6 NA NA TGTGCCAGCAGCTTAGGCCCGAGGACTGAAGCTTTCTTT CASSLGPRTEAFF